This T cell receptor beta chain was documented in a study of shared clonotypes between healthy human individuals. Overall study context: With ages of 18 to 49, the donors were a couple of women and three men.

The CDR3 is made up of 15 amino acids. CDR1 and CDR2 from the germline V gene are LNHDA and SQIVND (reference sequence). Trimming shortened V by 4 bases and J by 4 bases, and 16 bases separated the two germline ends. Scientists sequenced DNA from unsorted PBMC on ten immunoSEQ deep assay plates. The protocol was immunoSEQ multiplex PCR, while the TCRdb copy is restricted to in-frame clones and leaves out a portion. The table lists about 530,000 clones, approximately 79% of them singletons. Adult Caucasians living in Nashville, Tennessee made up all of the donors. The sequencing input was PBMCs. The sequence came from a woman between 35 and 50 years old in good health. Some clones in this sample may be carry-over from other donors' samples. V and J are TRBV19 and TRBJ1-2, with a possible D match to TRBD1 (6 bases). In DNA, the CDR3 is TGTGCCAGTAGTACCACTAGGGGGGTCAGCTATGGCTACACCTTC. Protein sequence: CASSTTRGVSYGYTF.